This T cell receptor (beta chain) was found in a study of T cell repertoires in aging, cancer and after chemotherapy. Looking at the study overall: Healthy donor repertoires were recorded over several months to years and showed clear clonal overlap. Study-wide findings and caveats: Immunological memory after chemotherapy cannot be judged from the repertoire data. Age-matched healthy donors had significantly more diverse, less clonal blood TCR repertoires than untreated cancer patients. Rebound thymic output was suggested by rising median generation probability during chemotherapy in each cancer cohort.

Turning to this clonotype: The antigen remains undetermined.

Amplification of TCR beta used genomic DNA extracted from peripheral blood. Germline lookup yields CDR1 MNHEY and CDR2 SMNVEV (reference sequence). This CDR3 has 14 residues. The junction had 4 bases not matched to a gene; V was cut back by 3 bases and J by 8 bases. A mixed TRB-A/B primer pool amplified rearranged TRB by multiplex touch-down PCR. TCRdb fed the multiplex PCR reads into MiXCR, producing one record per CDR3 protein. The sample includes some 10,000 distinct CDR3 sequences, approximately 38% of them seen just once. The clonotype was recovered from a human donor in good health. The gene calls are TRBV27 and TRBJ2-1, with 10 bases fitting TRBD2. The sample consisted of blood. For the CDR3, the DNA is TGTGCCAGCAGTTTTCTAGCGGGAGTATATGAGCAGTTCTTC. It specifies CASSFLAGVYEQFF.